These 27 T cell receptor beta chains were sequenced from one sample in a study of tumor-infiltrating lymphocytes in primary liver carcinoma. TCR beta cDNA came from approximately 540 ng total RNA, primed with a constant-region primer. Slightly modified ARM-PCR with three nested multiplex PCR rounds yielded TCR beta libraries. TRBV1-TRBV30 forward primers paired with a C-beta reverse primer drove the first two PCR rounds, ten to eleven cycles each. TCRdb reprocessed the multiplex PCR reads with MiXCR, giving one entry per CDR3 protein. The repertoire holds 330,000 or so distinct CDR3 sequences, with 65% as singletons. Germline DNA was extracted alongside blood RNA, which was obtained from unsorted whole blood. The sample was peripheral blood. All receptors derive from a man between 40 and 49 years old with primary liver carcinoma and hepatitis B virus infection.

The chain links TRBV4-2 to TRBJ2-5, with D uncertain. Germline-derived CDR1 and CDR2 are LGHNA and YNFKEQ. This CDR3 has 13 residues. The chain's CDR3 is CVCSQYGKETQYF. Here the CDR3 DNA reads TGTGTCTGCAGCCAATACGGTAAAGAGACCCAGTACTTC.

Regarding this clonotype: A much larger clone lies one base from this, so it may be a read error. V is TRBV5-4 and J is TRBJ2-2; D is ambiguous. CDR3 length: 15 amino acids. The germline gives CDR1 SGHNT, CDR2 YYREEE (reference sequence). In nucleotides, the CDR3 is TGTGCCAGCAGCTTGGCCAGCAGTAACACCGGTGAGCTGTTTTTT. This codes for CASSLASSNTGELFF.

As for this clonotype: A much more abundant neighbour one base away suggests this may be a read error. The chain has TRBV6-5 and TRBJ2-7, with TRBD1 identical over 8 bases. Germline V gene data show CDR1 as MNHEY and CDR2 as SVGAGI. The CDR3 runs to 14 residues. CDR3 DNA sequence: TGTGCCAGCAGTCGGACAGGGCCTTCCTACGAGCAGCACTTC. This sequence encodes CASSRTGPSYEQHF.

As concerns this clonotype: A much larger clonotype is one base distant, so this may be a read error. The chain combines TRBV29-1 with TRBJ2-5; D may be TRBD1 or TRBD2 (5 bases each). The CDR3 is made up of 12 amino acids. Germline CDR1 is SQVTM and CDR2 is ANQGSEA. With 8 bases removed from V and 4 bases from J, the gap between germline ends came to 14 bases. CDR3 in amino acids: CSIVQGTETQYF. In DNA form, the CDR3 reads TGCAGCATTGTCCAAGGGACAGAGACCCAGTACTTC. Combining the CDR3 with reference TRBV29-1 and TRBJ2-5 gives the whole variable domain SAVISQKPSRDICQRGTSLTIQCQVDSQVTMMFWYRQQPGQSLTLIATANQGSEATYESGFVIDKFPISRPNLTFSTLTVSNMSPEDSSIYLCSIVQGTETQYFGPGTRLLVL.

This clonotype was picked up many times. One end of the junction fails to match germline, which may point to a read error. In DNA form, the CDR3 reads TGTGCCAGCAGCTTAGATCGAGCGGGAGGGCATGAGCAGCTCTTC. Residues: CASSLDRAGGHEQLF. This rearrangement joins TRBV11-3 to TRBJ2-1, with 10 positions matching TRBD2. This CDR3 is built from 15 residues. CDR1 and CDR2 (germline): SGHNT, YENEEA.

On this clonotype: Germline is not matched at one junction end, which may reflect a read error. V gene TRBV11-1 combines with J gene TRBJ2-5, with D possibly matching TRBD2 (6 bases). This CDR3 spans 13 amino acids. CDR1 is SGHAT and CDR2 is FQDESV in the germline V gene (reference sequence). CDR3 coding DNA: TGTGCCAGCGGCTCGCGGGGCGGAGAGACCGAGTACTTC. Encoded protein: CASGSRGGETEYF.

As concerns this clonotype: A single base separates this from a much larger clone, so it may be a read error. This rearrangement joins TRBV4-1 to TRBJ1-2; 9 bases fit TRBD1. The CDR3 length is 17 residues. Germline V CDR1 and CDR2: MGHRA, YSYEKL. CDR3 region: CANSQATPTGGFVGYTF. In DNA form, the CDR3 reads TGCGCCAACAGCCAAGCTACTCCGACAGGGGGGTTCGTCGGCTACACCTTC.

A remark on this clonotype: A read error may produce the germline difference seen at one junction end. CDR3 nucleotides: TGTGCCATCAGTTTATATGCGGGACGGGGTCCCGAGGAGCTGTTTTTT. Encoded protein: CAISLYAGRGPEELFF. The chain links TRBV12-3 or TRBV12-4 to TRBJ2-2, with D possibly matching TRBD2 (6 bases). CDR3 length: 16 amino acids.

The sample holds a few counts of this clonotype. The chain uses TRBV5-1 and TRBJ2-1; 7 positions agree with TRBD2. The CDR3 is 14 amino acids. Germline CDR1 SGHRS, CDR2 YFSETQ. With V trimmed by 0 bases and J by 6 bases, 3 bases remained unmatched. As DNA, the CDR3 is TGCGCCAGCAGCTTGGGACCTAGCGGCAATGAGCAGTTCTTC. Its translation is CASSLGPSGNEQFF.

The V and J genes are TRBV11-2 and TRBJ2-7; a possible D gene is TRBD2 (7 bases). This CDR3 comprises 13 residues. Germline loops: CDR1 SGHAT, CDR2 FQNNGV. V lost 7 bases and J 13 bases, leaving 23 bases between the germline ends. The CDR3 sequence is CASNAPGGGGQYF. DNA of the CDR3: TGTGCCAGCAACGCTCCGGGGGGCGGCGGGCAATACTTC.

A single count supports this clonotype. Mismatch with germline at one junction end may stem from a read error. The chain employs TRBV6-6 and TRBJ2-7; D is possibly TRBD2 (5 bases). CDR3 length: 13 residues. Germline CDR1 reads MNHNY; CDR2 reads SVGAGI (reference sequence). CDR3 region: CAGSCGRSYVQYF. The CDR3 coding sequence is TGTGCCGGCAGTTGCGGGCGGTCCTACGTGCAGTACTTC.

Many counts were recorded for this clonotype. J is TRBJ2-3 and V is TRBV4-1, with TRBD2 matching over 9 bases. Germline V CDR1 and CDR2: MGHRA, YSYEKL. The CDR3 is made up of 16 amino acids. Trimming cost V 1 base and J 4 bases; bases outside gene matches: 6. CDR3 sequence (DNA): TGCGCCAGCAGCCAAGTCGTTAGCGGGAGTGCAGATACGCAGTATTTT. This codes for CASSQVVSGSADTQYF.

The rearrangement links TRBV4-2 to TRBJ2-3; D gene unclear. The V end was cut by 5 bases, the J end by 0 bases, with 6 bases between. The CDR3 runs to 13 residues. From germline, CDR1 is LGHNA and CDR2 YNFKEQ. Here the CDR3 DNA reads TGTGCCAGCAGCGTAGAGAGCACAGATACGCAGTATTTT. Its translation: CASSVESTDTQYF.

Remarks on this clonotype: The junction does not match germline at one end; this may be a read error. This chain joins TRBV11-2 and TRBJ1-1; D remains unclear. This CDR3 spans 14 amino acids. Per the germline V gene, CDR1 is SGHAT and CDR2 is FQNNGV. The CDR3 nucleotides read TGTGCCAGCAACTTAAACAGTGCGAACAATGAAGCTTTCTTT. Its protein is CASNLNSANNEAFF.

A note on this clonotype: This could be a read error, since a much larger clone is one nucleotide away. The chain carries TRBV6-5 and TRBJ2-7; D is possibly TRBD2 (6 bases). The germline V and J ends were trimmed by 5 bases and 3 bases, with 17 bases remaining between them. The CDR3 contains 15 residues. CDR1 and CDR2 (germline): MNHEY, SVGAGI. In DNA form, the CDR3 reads TGTGCCAGCAGTCGACGACATGCGGGGAACTACGAGCAGTACTTC. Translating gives CASSRRHAGNYEQYF.

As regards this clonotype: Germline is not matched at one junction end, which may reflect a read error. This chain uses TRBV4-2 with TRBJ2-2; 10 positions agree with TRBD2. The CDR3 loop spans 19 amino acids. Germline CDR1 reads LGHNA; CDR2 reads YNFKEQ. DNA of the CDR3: TGTGCCGGCAGCCAAGAGACGAGTGGGCTAGCGGGAGCCACCGGGGAGCTGTTTTTT. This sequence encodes CAGSQETSGLAGATGELFF.

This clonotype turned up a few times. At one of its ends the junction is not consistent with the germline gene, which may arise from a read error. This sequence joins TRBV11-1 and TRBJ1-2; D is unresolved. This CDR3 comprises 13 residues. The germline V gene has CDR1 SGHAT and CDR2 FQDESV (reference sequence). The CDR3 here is CAGSLGYDYGYTF. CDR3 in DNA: TGTGCCGGCAGCCTCGGGTATGACTATGGCTACACCTTC.

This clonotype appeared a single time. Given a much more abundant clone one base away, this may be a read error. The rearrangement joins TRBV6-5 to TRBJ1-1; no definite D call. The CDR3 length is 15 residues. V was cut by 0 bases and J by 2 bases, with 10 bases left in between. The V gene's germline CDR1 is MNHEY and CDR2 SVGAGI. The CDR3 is CASSYSTYLNTEAFF. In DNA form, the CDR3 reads TGTGCCAGCAGTTACTCGACATACTTAAACACTGAAGCTTTCTTT.

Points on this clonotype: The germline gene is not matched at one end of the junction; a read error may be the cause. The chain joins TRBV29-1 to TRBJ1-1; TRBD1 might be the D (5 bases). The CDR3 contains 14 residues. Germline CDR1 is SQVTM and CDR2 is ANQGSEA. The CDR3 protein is CSVDRHGAYTEALF. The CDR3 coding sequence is TGCAGCGTTGATCGACATGGGGCCTACACTGAAGCTCTCTTT.

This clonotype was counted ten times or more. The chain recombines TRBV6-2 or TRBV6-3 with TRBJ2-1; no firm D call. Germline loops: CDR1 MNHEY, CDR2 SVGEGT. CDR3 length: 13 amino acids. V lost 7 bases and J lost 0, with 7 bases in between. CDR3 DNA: TGTGCCAGCACCTATAGCTCCTACAATGAGCAGTTCTTC. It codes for CASTYSSYNEQFF.

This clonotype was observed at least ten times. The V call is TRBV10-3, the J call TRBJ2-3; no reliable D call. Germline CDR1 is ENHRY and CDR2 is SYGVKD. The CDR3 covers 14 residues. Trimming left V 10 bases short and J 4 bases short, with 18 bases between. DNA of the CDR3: TGTGCCAGTGAAGGATCCGGCGTCGCAGATACGCAGTATTTT. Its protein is CASEGSGVADTQYF.

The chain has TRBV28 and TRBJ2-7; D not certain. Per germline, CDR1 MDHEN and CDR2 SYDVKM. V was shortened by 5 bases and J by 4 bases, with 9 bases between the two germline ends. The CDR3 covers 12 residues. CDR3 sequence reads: CASSTRHYEQYF. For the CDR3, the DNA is TGTGCCAGCAGTACCCGACATTACGAGCAGTACTTC.

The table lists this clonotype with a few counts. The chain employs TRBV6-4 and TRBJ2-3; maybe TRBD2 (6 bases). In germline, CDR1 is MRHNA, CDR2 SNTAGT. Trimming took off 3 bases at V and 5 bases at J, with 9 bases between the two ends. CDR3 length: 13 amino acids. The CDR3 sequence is CASSELRGDTQYF. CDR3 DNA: TGTGCCAGCAGTGAATTGCGGGGAGATACGCAGTATTTT.

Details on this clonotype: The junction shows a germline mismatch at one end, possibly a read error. The CDR3 DNA reads TGCGCCAGAAGCCAAGATGGGACAGGGTCGGACACTGAAGCTTTCTTT. This translates into CARSQDGTGSDTEAFF. The rearrangement uses TRBV4-1 and TRBJ1-1; TRBD1 matches at 9 bases. The CDR3 totals 16 residues. The germline CDR1 and CDR2 sequences are MGHRA and YSYEKL.

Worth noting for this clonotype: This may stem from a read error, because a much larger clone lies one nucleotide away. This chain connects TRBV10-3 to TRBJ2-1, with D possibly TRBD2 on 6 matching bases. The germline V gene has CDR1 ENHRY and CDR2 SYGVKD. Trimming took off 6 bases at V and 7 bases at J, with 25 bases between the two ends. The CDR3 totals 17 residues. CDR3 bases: TGTGCCATCAGCCCTTACCCAACTAGCATTGGCGGAAATGAGCAGTTCTTC. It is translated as CAISPYPTSIGGNEQFF.

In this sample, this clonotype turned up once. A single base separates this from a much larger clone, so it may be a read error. The CDR3 region has the DNA TGTGCCAGCAGCCCCAGACGCGTGGGGGCGAACACTGTAGCTTTCTTT. It specifies CASSPRRVGANTVAFF. The chain carries TRBV11-1 and TRBJ1-1, with D possibly matching TRBD1 (6 bases). The germline V gene has CDR1 SGHAT and CDR2 FQDESV (reference sequence). The length of the CDR3 is 16 residues.

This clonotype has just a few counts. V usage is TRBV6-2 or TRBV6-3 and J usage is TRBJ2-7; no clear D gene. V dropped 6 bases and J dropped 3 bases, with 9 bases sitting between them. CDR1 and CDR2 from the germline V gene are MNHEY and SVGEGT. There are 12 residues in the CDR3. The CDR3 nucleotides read TGTGCCAGCAGCTCCGACGTCTACGAGCAGTACTTC. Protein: CASSSDVYEQYF.